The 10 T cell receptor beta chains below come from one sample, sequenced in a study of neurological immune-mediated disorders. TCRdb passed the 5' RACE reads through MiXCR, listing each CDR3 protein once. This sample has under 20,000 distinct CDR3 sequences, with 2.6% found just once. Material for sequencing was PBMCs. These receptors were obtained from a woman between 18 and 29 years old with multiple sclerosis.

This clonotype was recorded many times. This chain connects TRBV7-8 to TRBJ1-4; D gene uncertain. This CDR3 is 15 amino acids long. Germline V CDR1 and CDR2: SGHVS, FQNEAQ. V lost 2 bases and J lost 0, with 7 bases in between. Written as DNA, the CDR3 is TGTGCCAGCAGCTTACAGCCCGCAACTAATGAAAAACTGTTTTTT. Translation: CASSLQPATNEKLFF.

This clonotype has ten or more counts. CDR3 region: CASSPRPSGELLEQYF. CDR3 in DNA: TGTGCCAGCAGCCCCCGGCCTAGCGGGGAGCTACTCGAGCAGTACTTC. The chain has TRBV7-3 and TRBJ2-7; 9 bases are a match to TRBD2. The CDR3 extends over 16 amino acids. V shed 5 bases and J 6 bases; nucleotides not matched to a gene: 14. Germline loops: CDR1 SGHTA, CDR2 FQGTGA. Full variable domain (rest looked up from reference TRBV7-3 and TRBJ2-7): GAGVSQTPSNKVTEKGKYVELRCDPISGHTALYWYRQSLGQGPEFLIYFQGTGAADDSGLPNDRFFAVRPEGSVSTLKIQRTERGDSAVYLCASSPRPSGELLEQYFGPGTRLTVT.

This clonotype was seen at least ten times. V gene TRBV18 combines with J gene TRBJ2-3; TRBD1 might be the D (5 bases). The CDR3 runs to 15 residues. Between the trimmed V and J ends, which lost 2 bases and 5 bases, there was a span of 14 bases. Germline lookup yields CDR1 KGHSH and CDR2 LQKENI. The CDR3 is CASSPFQGWEDTQYF. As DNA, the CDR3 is TGTGCCAGCTCACCATTTCAGGGATGGGAAGATACGCAGTATTTT.

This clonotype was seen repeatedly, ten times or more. In DNA, the CDR3 is TGTGCCAGCAGCTTAGCCGGTTTGACCGGGGAGCTGTTTTTT. Protein product: CASSLAGLTGELFF. This chain links TRBV7-2 with TRBJ2-2; D ambiguous. The V gene's germline CDR1 is SGHTA and CDR2 FQGNSA. Trimming left V 0 bases short and J 5 bases short, with 7 bases between. The CDR3 runs to 14 residues. The full variable domain, with the rest looked up from reference TRBV7-2 and TRBJ2-2, is GAGVSQSPSNKVTEKGKDVELRCDPISGHTALYWYRQSLGQGLEFLIYFQGNSAPDKSGLPSDRFSAERTGGSVSTLTIQRTQQEDSAVYLCASSLAGLTGELFFGEGSRLTVL.

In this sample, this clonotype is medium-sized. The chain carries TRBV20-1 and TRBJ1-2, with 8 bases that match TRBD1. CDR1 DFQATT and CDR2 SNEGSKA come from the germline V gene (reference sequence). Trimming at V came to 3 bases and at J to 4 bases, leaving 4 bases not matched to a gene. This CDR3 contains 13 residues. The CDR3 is CSASRGLIYGYTF. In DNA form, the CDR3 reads TGCAGTGCTAGCAGGGGGCTCATCTATGGCTACACCTTC.

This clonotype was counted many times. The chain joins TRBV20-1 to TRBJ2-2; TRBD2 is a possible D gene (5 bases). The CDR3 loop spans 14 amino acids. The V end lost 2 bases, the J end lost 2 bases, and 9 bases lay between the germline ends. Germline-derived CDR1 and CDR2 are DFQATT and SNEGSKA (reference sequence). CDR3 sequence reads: CSARPGSNTGELFF. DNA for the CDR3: TGCAGTGCTAGACCGGGGTCTAACACCGGGGAGCTGTTTTTT.

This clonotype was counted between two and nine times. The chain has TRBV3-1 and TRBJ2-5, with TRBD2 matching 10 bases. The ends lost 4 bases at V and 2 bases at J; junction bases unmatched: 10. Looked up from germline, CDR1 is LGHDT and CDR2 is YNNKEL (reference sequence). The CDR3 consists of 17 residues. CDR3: CASSPGTSEFRQETQYF. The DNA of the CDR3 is TGTGCCAGCAGCCCGGGGACTAGCGAGTTTCGACAAGAGACCCAGTACTTC.

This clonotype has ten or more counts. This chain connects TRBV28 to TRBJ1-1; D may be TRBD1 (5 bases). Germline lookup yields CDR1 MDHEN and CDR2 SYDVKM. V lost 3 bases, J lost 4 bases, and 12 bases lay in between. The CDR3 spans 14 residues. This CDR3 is CASSLMGDITEAFF. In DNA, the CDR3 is TGTGCCAGCAGTTTGATGGGGGATATCACTGAAGCTTTCTTT.

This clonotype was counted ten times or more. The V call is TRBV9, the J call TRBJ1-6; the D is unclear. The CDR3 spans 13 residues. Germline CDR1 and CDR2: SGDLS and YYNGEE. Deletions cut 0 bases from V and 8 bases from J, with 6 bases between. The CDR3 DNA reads TGTGCCAGCAGCGTAGACAGTGATTCACCCCTCCACTTT. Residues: CASSVDSDSPLHF.

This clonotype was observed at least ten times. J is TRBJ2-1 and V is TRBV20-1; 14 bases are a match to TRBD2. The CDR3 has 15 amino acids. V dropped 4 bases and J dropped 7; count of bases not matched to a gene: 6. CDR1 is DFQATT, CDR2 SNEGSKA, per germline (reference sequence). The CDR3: CSANPTSGGANEQFF. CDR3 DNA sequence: TGCAGTGCTAATCCGACTAGCGGGGGGGCGAATGAGCAGTTCTTC.